The clone carrying this TCR beta chain was counted between two and nine times. Antigen unknown. Trimming removed 4 bases from V and 11 bases from J, with 15 bases in between. The CDR3 runs to 12 residues. Germline V gives CDR1 SGDLS, CDR2 YYNGEE. The sample originates from a study of cytomegalovirus exposure and HLA in healthy donors. Primers included in the PCR were 60 Vbeta and 13 Jbeta primers. Profiled with immunoSEQ multiplex PCR; TCRdb holds only in-frame clones, not every one. The data hold approximately 150,000 clones, with 71% observed a single time. Study conclusions and caveats: The study flagged around 150 TCR beta chains as cytomegalovirus-associated. In a later analysis, TCR beta V- and J-gene trimming was associated with a missense DCLRE1C variant. Researchers reported from a later analysis that most CMV-associated TCR beta chains appeared HLA-restricted.

Input material: PBMCs. The chain links TRBV9 to TRBJ2-5, with D unresolved. This sequence originates from a woman aged 25 to 39 in good health and CMV-seronegative. This CDR3 reads CASSRGEQEQYF. The CDR3 DNA follows: TGTGCCAGCAGCCGTGGAGAGCAAGAGCAGTACTTC.